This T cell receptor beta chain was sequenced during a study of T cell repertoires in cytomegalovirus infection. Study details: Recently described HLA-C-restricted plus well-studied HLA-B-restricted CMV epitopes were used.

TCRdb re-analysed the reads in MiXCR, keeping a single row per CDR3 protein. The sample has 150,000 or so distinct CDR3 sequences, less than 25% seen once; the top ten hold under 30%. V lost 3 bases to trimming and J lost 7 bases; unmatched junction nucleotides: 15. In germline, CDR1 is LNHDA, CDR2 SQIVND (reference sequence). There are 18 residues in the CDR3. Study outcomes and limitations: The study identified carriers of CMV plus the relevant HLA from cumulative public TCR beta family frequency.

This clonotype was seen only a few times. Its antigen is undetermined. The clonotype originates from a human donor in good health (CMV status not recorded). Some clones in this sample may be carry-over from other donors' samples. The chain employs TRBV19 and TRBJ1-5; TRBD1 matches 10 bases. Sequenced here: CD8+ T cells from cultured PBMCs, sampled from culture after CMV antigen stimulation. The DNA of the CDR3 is TGTGCCAGTAGTATGGGGTTCCCGGGACAGGGGACGGTGCAGCCCCAGCATTTT. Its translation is CASSMGFPGQGTVQPQHF. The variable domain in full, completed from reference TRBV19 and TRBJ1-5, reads DGGITQSPKYLFRKEGQNVTLSCEQNLNHDAMYWYRQDPGQGLRLIYYSQIVNDFQKGDIAEGYSVSREKKESFPLTVTSAQKNPTAFYLCASSMGFPGQGTVQPQHFGDGTRLSIL.